The next 30 T cell receptor beta chains were all read from a single sample in a study of blood T cell repertoires in COVID-19. Sequenced by immunoSEQ multiplex PCR; TCRdb stores in-frame clones only, minus some. The sample records about 100,000 clones, 65% to 80% being singletons. Material for sequencing was peripheral blood. The receptors derive from a man in his 70s with acute or convalescent COVID-19.

The rearrangement links TRBV27 to TRBJ2-7, with 8 bases aligning to TRBD1. Trimming removed 6 bases from V and 0 bases from J; junction bases left unmatched: 7. The CDR3 extends over 15 amino acids. Per germline, CDR1 MNHEY and CDR2 SMNVEV (reference sequence). The CDR3 reads CASSRGQASSYEQYF. CDR3 nucleotide sequence: TGTGCCAGCAGCCGGGGACAGGCAAGCTCCTACGAGCAGTACTTC.

This clone was seen a few times. This chain links TRBV7-9 with TRBJ2-7; possible D gene TRBD1, 6 bases. The germline V gene has CDR1 SEHNR and CDR2 FQNEAQ (reference sequence). The CDR3 spans 12 residues. The V end lost 6 bases, the J end lost 4 bases, and 10 bases lay between the germline ends. In DNA, the CDR3 is TGTGCCAGCAGTGGGGACACGTACGAGCAGTACTTC. The encoded protein is CASSGDTYEQYF.

Ten or more counts support this clone. This rearrangement joins TRBV10-3 to TRBJ2-7; the match to TRBD1 covers 9 bases. The CDR3 consists of 14 residues. V shed 6 bases, J shed 2 bases, and the junction held 5 bases outside the gene matches. Germline V lookup: CDR1 ENHRY, CDR2 SYGVKD. CDR3: CAISAGTGTYEQYF. CDR3 DNA: TGTGCCATCAGCGCCGGGACAGGGACCTACGAGCAGTACTTC.

The sample holds a few counts of this clone. The chain couples TRBV7-2 to TRBJ2-1; the D gene is possibly TRBD1 (5 bases). Trimming took 6 bases from V and 5 from J, leaving 11 bases between them. The germline gives CDR1 SGHTA, CDR2 FQGNSA. The CDR3 consists of 13 residues. The CDR3 sequence is CASRSRQNNEQFF. CDR3 coding DNA: TGTGCCAGCAGGTCCAGACAGAACAATGAGCAGTTCTTC.

This chain uses TRBV5-1 with TRBJ1-3; TRBD1 is a possible D gene (6 bases). V was cut by 3 bases and J by 4 bases, with 8 bases left in between. Germline CDR1 SGHRS, CDR2 YFSETQ. The CDR3 covers 13 residues. CDR3 in DNA: TGCGCCAGCAGCTATGGGACAGGAAACACCATATATTTT. It is translated as CASSYGTGNTIYF.

The J gene is TRBJ1-4, the V gene TRBV6-1, with 12 nucleotides matching TRBD1. Unmatched junction bases numbered 4, after V lost 4 bases and J lost 4 bases. Germline V lookup: CDR1 MNHNS, CDR2 SASEGT. The CDR3 runs 16 residues. The DNA of the CDR3 is TGTGCCAGCAGTGTGGGACAGGGGGCCCTTAATGAAAAACTGTTTTTT. Amino acids: CASSVGQGALNEKLFF.

J is TRBJ1-3 and V is TRBV24-1; D not certain. Germline V gene data show CDR1 as KGHDR and CDR2 as SFDVKD. CDR3 length: 17 amino acids. With 4 bases removed from V and 4 bases from J, the gap between germline ends came to 19 bases. DNA for the CDR3: TGTGCCACCAGTGACGTAACCTTCCGGGTGCGGGGAAACACCATATATTTT. Translation gives CATSDVTFRVRGNTIYF.

The chain couples TRBV27 to TRBJ2-1, with 9 bases aligning to TRBD1. Trimming took 5 bases from V and 9 from J; bases not matched to a gene: 8. The CDR3 has 14 amino acids. The germline CDR1 and CDR2 sequences are MNHEY and SMNVEV (reference sequence). The CDR3 DNA follows: TGTGCCAGCAGTCCTACAGGGGGCCGGATTGAGCAGTTCTTC. Translation: CASSPTGGRIEQFF.

J is TRBJ2-1 and V is TRBV2, with 8 bases identical to TRBD2. CDR1 is SNHLY and CDR2 is FYNNEI in the germline V gene. CDR3 size: 16 residues. Trimming cost V 5 bases and J 4 bases; bases outside gene matches: 10. In DNA, the CDR3 is TGTGCCAGCAGTCCTCTCGATAGCGGGGCATACAATGAGCAGTTCTTC. This codes for CASSPLDSGAYNEQFF.

CDR3 protein: CASKGTGGIIGYTF. CDR3 in DNA: TGTGCCAGTAAAGGGACAGGGGGCATTATTGGCTACACCTTC. The chain is built from TRBV19 and TRBJ1-2; 12 nucleotides match TRBD1. Per the germline V gene, CDR1 is LNHDA and CDR2 is SQIVND (reference sequence). CDR3 length: 14 amino acids. V shed 7 bases and J 7 bases; nucleotides not matched to a gene: 7.

This rearrangement joins TRBV6-4 to TRBJ2-1, with TRBD2 matching 8 bases. Germline V lookup: CDR1 MRHNA, CDR2 SNTAGT. The CDR3 sequence is 15 residues long. J lost 6 bases, V lost 5 bases, and 9 bases had no gene match. CDR3 in DNA: TGTGCCAGCAGTACAGACGGGGGGGGCCTCAATGAGCAGTTCTTC. Its translation: CASSTDGGGLNEQFF.

The chain links TRBV7-8 to TRBJ2-7; 8 bases are shared with TRBD1. CDR3 length equals 16 residues. Germline assignment: CDR1 SGHVS and CDR2 FQNEAQ. The V and J ends lost 5 bases and 0 bases, in that order; junction bases with no gene match: 9. CDR3 residues: CASSLVGTGVSYEQYF. CDR3 DNA: TGTGCCAGCAGCCTAGTCGGGACAGGAGTCTCCTACGAGCAGTACTTC.

The chain recombines TRBV9 with TRBJ2-4; a weak D match, TRBD1 (6 bases). Trimming cost V 0 bases and J 7 bases, with 14 bases left between them. Germline CDR1 SGDLS, CDR2 YYNGEE. This CDR3 has 15 residues. CDR3 in amino acids: CASSVAAQGSNIQYF. CDR3 DNA sequence: TGTGCCAGCAGCGTAGCTGCCCAGGGGTCCAACATTCAGTACTTC.

The rearrangement uses TRBV10-3 and TRBJ1-1; 10 positions match TRBD1. The CDR3 is made up of 13 amino acids. CDR1 and CDR2 (germline): ENHRY, SYGVKD. V lost 10 bases to trimming and J lost 5 bases; unmatched junction nucleotides: 7. CDR3 protein: CATAGTGETEAFF. The CDR3 DNA sequence: TGTGCCACCGCCGGGACAGGGGAGACTGAAGCTTTCTTT.

The chain recombines TRBV6-5 with TRBJ2-7, with D perhaps matching TRBD1 (8 bases). The V gene lost 6 bases and the J gene lost 7 bases, with 22 bases spanning the gap. In germline, CDR1 is MNHEY, CDR2 SVGAGI. The CDR3 is 15 amino acids. CDR3 sequence: CASSNNQLQGGEQYF. As DNA, the CDR3 is TGTGCCAGCAGCAACAACCAGCTACAGGGGGGGGAGCAGTACTTC.

Concerning this clone itself: This CDR3 is also generated by other DNA sequences in the sample. The gene calls are TRBV19 and TRBJ2-3, with 16 bases identical to TRBD2. The CDR3 has 16 amino acids. V dropped 8 bases and J dropped 1; count of bases not matched to a gene: 3. The germline CDR1 and CDR2 sequences are LNHDA and SQIVND (reference sequence). The CDR3: CASRGLAGGGTDTQYF. The CDR3 nucleotides are TGTGCCAGTCGGGGACTAGCGGGGGGGGGCACAGATACGCAGTATTTT.

This clone was seen a single time. The genes are TRBV7-6 and TRBJ2-1; 8 bases line up with TRBD2. The germline V gene encodes CDR1 SGHVS and CDR2 FNYEAQ. The ends lost 3 bases at V and 0 bases at J; junction bases unmatched: 4. This CDR3 is 16 amino acids long. CDR3 coding DNA: TGTGCCAGCAGCTTCGGCGGGGGGAGCTCCTACAATGAGCAGTTCTTC. Amino acid sequence: CASSFGGGSSYNEQFF.

CDR3 bases: TGTGCCAGCGGGGGGGCCTACAATGAGCAGTTCTTC. Residues: CASGGAYNEQFF. The chain carries TRBV6-5 and TRBJ2-1; TRBD2 matches at 7 bases. Germline-derived CDR1 and CDR2 are MNHEY and SVGAGI. V shed 8 bases and J 2 bases; nucleotides not matched to a gene: 0. The CDR3 is 12 amino acids.

This clone was detected a few times. CDR3: CASTPLGGLEQFF. The CDR3 coding sequence is TGTGCCAGCACCCCCCTGGGGGGGCTTGAGCAGTTCTTC. The gene calls are TRBV7-2 and TRBJ2-1; D possibly corresponds to TRBD2 (7 bases). The CDR3 spans 13 residues. V dropped 7 bases and J dropped 9 bases, with 16 bases sitting between them. Germline V gene data show CDR1 as SGHTA and CDR2 as FQGNSA.

V usage is TRBV19 and J usage is TRBJ1-1, with a tentative D call TRBD1 (5 bases). Germline CDR1 and CDR2: LNHDA and SQIVND (reference sequence). Trimming cost V 7 bases and J 5 bases, with 29 bases left between them. This CDR3 contains 18 residues. CDR3 sequence (DNA): TGTGCCAGTAAGCCCGGGGGGGTCGTCGGGAAAAGAATAACTGAAGCTTTCTTT. Its protein product is CASKPGGVVGKRITEAFF.

The chain uses TRBV18 and TRBJ2-7; D unresolved. V was shortened by 5 bases and J by 2 bases, with 25 bases between the two germline ends. Germline V lookup: CDR1 KGHSH, CDR2 LQKENI. The CDR3 totals 18 residues. Here the CDR3 reads CASSSLGGGSTSPYEQYF. The CDR3 nucleotides read TGTGCCAGCTCATCCCTCGGTGGCGGCTCTACCTCCCCCTACGAGCAGTACTTC.

The gene calls are TRBV29-1 and TRBJ1-2, with 8 bases that match TRBD1. The junction had 9 bases not matched to a gene; V was cut back by 4 bases and J by 8 bases. Per germline, CDR1 SQVTM and CDR2 ANQGSEA. The CDR3 has 13 residues. The CDR3 DNA sequence: TGCAGCGTTGTACGGCAGGGGGCACAAGGCTACACCTTC. Protein sequence: CSVVRQGAQGYTF.

The chain has TRBV10-3 and TRBJ1-2; weak D call: TRBD1 (5 bases). Trimming left V 11 bases short and J 2 bases short, with 15 bases between. Germline V gives CDR1 ENHRY, CDR2 SYGVKD. The CDR3 runs to 13 residues. The CDR3: CASAADSNYGYTF. In nucleotides, the CDR3 is TGTGCCTCCGCCGCTGACAGCAACTATGGCTACACCTTC.

The V and J genes are TRBV6-5 and TRBJ2-5; weak D call: TRBD2 (5 bases). Germline V gene lookup returns CDR1 MNHEY and CDR2 SVGAGI. V was cut by 4 bases and J by 5 bases, with 14 bases left in between. The CDR3 spans 14 residues. The CDR3 here is CASSLGLNPETQYF. The CDR3 coding sequence is TGTGCCAGCAGTTTAGGACTCAACCCGGAGACCCAGTACTTC.

The chain uses TRBV19 and TRBJ1-2; D gene unclear. This CDR3 is built from 11 residues. The germline V gene has CDR1 LNHDA and CDR2 SQIVND (reference sequence). V shed 7 bases and J shed 2 bases, with 5 bases lying between them. The CDR3 is CASTENYGYTF. In DNA form, the CDR3 reads TGTGCCAGTACCGAGAACTATGGCTACACCTTC.

The rearrangement joins TRBV19 to TRBJ1-5, with 9 positions matching TRBD1. The trim removed 6 bases at V and 6 bases at J, leaving 6 bases unmatched. The CDR3 runs to 14 residues. Germline V gene data show CDR1 as LNHDA and CDR2 as SQIVND (reference sequence). The CDR3 sequence is CASRGQGRGQPQHF. CDR3 DNA: TGTGCCAGTAGGGGACAGGGAAGGGGTCAGCCCCAGCATTTT.

The V gene is TRBV6-2 or TRBV6-3, the J gene TRBJ1-1; D remains ambiguous. CDR1 is MNHEY and CDR2 is SVGEGT in the germline V gene. The V end was cut by 4 bases, the J end by 7 bases, with 16 bases between. The CDR3 is made up of 14 amino acids. CDR3 in DNA: TGTGCCAGCAGTTCGGGATTAATTGGGCTTGAAGCTTTCTTT. Protein product: CASSSGLIGLEAFF.

V gene TRBV7-3 combines with J gene TRBJ2-2; TRBD2 aligns across 8 bases. In germline, CDR1 is SGHTA, CDR2 FQGTGA. This CDR3 contains 16 residues. The trim removed 3 bases at V and 4 bases at J, leaving 7 bases unmatched. The CDR3, as DNA: TGTGCCAGCAGCTTCAGCGGGGGCTCGAGCACCGGGGAGCTGTTTTTT. Translating it yields CASSFSGGSSTGELFF.

V gene TRBV3-1 (or the pseudogene TRBV3-2) combines with J gene TRBJ2-7; D is possibly TRBD1 (5 bases). Germline CDR1 LGHDT, CDR2 YNNKEL (reference sequence). The CDR3 totals 16 residues. V was clipped by 1 base and J by 0 bases, with 13 bases between them. DNA for the CDR3: TGTGCCAGCAGCCAAGGCAGGGCTATGGGCTCCTACGAGCAGTACTTC. Translated: CASSQGRAMGSYEQYF.

This clone was counted between two and nine times. The chain is built from TRBV12-5 and TRBJ2-2; 8 bases match TRBD1. Germline CDR1 reads LGHNT; CDR2 reads FRNRAP. The CDR3 loop spans 16 amino acids. V dropped 0 bases and J dropped 4; count of bases not matched to a gene: 4. CDR3 in amino acids: CASGLVRDRLTGELFF. CDR3 sequence (DNA): TGTGCTAGTGGTTTGGTACGGGACAGGCTCACCGGGGAGCTGTTTTTT.